This is a list of T cell receptor beta chains from one sample in a study of cytomegalovirus exposure and HLA in healthy donors. Sequencing used immunoSEQ multiplex PCR; TCRdb keeps in-frame clones, though not all of them. The data show about 180,000 clones, around 77% seen once. The sequenced sample was PBMCs. These TCRs come from a woman under 40 in good health and CMV-seronegative. Each CDR3 is given with its conserved first and last residue. A D gene is named only where the DNA matches it firmly. The size field is filled for only some rows; it gives once, few, many or a size class.

v_gene	abundance	j_gene	len	d_gene	CDR3nt	CDR3aa
TRBV9	-	TRBJ2-5	17	-	TGTGCCAGCAGCGTAGCGATGAGGGGCGGGGAGCAAGAGACCCAGTACTTC	CASSVAMRGGEQETQYF
TRBV7-3	-	TRBJ1-1	13	-	TGTGCCAGCAGCTCCGGACAGAACACTGAAGCTTTCTTT	CASSSGQNTEAFF
TRBV10-3	-	TRBJ2-3	17	TRBD2	TGTGCCATCAGTGAGTCTGCTGGGCGGGGGTATACAGATACGCAGTATTTT	CAISESAGRGYTDTQYF
TRBV30	-	TRBJ2-7	11	TRBD1	TGTGCCTGGAAGGGACAGTACGAGCAGTACTTC	CAWKGQYEQYF
TRBV5-1	once	TRBJ1-6	16	-	TGCGCCAGCAGCTTGGTCTTCAGGGGTATTGGTTCACCCCTCCACTTT	CASSLVFRGIGSPLHF
TRBV15	-	TRBJ1-5	13	-	TGTGCCACCAGGGGGGCGGTCAATCAGCCCCAGCATTTT	CATRGAVNQPQHF
TRBV7-8	-	TRBJ2-7	16	-	TGTGCCAGCAGCTTAGCGCGCGGGGGCCTCTCCTACGAGCAGTACTTC	CASSLARGGLSYEQYF
TRBV4-3	-	TRBJ2-3	16	-	TGCGCCAGCAGCCCCCGACCGGGGATATCAGCAGATACGCAGTATTTT	CASSPRPGISADTQYF
TRBV7-9	-	TRBJ1-4	16	TRBD1	TGTGCCAGCAGCGTAGGACAGGTGGGCGGGAGTGAAAAACTGTTTTTT	CASSVGQVGGSEKLFF
TRBV6-5	-	TRBJ2-6	13	-	TGTGCCAGCAGTCTCTCTGGGGCCAACGTCCTGACTTTC	CASSLSGANVLTF
TRBV9	-	TRBJ2-1	17	-	TGTGCCAGCAGCGTAGAAGCCCTAGCCGTTAGGGACAATGAGCAGTTCTTC	CASSVEALAVRDNEQFF
TRBV6-6	once	TRBJ2-2	16	TRBD1	TGTGCCAGCAGTTACCTCCGGACAGGGGTAACCGGGGAGCTGTTTTTT	CASSYLRTGVTGELFF
TRBV2	-	TRBJ2-7	16	-	TGTGCCAGCAGTGACAGGGCTCACTCGTTCTCCTACGAGCAGTACTTC	CASSDRAHSFSYEQYF
TRBV5-6	once	TRBJ2-7	15	TRBD1	TGTGCCAGCAGCGGTACAACAGGGGGTCCCTACGAGCAGTACTTC	CASSGTTGGPYEQYF
TRBV27	few	TRBJ1-4	16	TRBD1	TGTGCCAGCAGTTTTTTGGGGACAGGGGGCATGGAAAAACTGTTTTTT	CASSFLGTGGMEKLFF
TRBV6-1	-	TRBJ1-1	14	TRBD1	TGTGCCAGCAGTGATGAGGGGGCGGGCACTGAAGCTTTCTTT	CASSDEGAGTEAFF
TRBV7-2	few	TRBJ1-2	15	-	TGTGCCAGCAGCTTACGGCCTGGAGGTAACTATGGCTACACCTTC	CASSLRPGGNYGYTF
TRBV27	-	TRBJ2-3	15	TRBD2	TGTGCCACCCGAATCCTAGCGGGGATCACAGATACGCAGTATTTT	CATRILAGITDTQYF
TRBV7-2	-	TRBJ2-1	16	TRBD2	TGTGCCAGCAGCCGAGCGCGGGGGGGCCTATACAATGAGCAGTTCTTC	CASSRARGGLYNEQFF
TRBV27	-	TRBJ2-1	15	TRBD1	TGTGCCAGCAGTCAAAGGACAGGGCTTGACAATGAGCAGTTCTTC	CASSQRTGLDNEQFF
TRBV30	-	TRBJ2-5	14	-	TGTGCCTGGAGCTACCCTGCGGGGCCAGAGACCCAGTACTTC	CAWSYPAGPETQYF
TRBV14	-	TRBJ1-2	13	-	TGTGCCAGCAGCCCATTGGGGGGGTATGGCTACACCTTC	CASSPLGGYGYTF
TRBV18	-	TRBJ1-5	14	-	TGTGCCAGCTCACCACACAGGGCGGATCAGCCCCAGCATTTT	CASSPHRADQPQHF
TRBV11-2	-	TRBJ2-3	16	TRBD2	TGTGCCAGCAGCTTAGTGAGACTAGCGGACCCAGATACGCAGTATTTT	CASSLVRLADPDTQYF
TRBV5-1	-	TRBJ1-4	18	TRBD1	TGCGCCAGCAGCTTGGGACAGGGGGCGCGTCTAGCGGGTGAAAAACTGTTTTTT	CASSLGQGARLAGEKLFF
TRBV9	-	TRBJ2-3	15	TRBD1	TGTGCCAGCAGCGCATGGGACAGCGTCACAGATACGCAGTATTTT	CASSAWDSVTDTQYF
TRBV7-9	few	TRBJ1-2	18	-	TGTGCCAGCAGCTTAGGTGCGCCGACACGCGCTTCTAACTATGGCTACACCTTC	CASSLGAPTRASNYGYTF
TRBV7-9	-	TRBJ2-7	14	-	TGTGCCAGCAGCTTAGCAAACACCGCCTACGAGCAGTACTTC	CASSLANTAYEQYF
TRBV4-3	few	TRBJ1-2	19	TRBD1	TGCGCCAGCAGCCAAACAATTACGACAGGGGGGGCAGCTAACTATGGCTACACCTTC	CASSQTITTGGAANYGYTF
TRBV13	-	TRBJ2-7	15	TRBD2	TGTGCCAGCAGCTTAGGAGGTAGCGGGGGCTACGAGCAGTACTTC	CASSLGGSGGYEQYF
TRBV6-1	once	TRBJ1-2	14	-	TGTGCCAGCAGTGAAGTCGAGGGTATCGGCGGCTACACCTTC	CASSEVEGIGGYTF
TRBV5-1	-	TRBJ1-1	15	TRBD1	TGCGCCAGCGGCGGGACAGGGAAGTCGCGCACTGAAGCTTTCTTT	CASGGTGKSRTEAFF
TRBV6-5	-	TRBJ1-6	16	-	TGTGCCAGCAGTTACAGGCTACAGACGAAGAATTCACCCCTCCACTTT	CASSYRLQTKNSPLHF
TRBV6-1	-	TRBJ1-4	14	TRBD1	TGTGCCAGCAGTGGTCAGGGGGCGCCTGAAAAACTGTTTTTT	CASSGQGAPEKLFF
TRBV2	-	TRBJ2-5	13	TRBD2	TGTGCCAGCAACGGGGGGGCGGCCGAGACCCAGTACTTC	CASNGGAAETQYF
TRBV5-1	-	TRBJ2-5	17	TRBD2	TGCGCCAGCAGCTTGGGACTAGCGGGTGTGGGGGAAGAGACCCAGTACTTC	CASSLGLAGVGEETQYF
TRBV6-5	once	TRBJ1-2	11	-	TGTGCCAGCAGAAGCCCGTGGGGCTACACCTTC	CASRSPWGYTF
TRBV6-5	-	TRBJ2-7	14	TRBD1	TGTGCCAGCAGTTACGGGACAGCAACCTACGAGCAGTACTTC	CASSYGTATYEQYF
TRBV5-1	once	TRBJ2-7	14	-	TGCGCCAGCAGCGCCTCACGGTGGGCACACGAGCAGTACTTC	CASSASRWAHEQYF
TRBV6-6	-	TRBJ1-2	12	-	TGTGCCAGCACCCGGGGGGACTATGGCTACACCTTC	CASTRGDYGYTF
TRBV30	-	TRBJ2-3	15	-	TGTGCCTGGAGTGCTGGGGGGGCAGGGACAGATACGCAGTATTTT	CAWSAGGAGTDTQYF
TRBV2	-	TRBJ2-5	17	-	TGTGCCAGCAGTGCCGAGGCGGGTCCGGGGAACCAAGAGACCCAGTACTTC	CASSAEAGPGNQETQYF
TRBV4-2	-	TRBJ1-1	13	-	TGTGCCAGCAGCTCCGAGGGAGACACTGAAGCTTTCTTT	CASSSEGDTEAFF
TRBV2	few	TRBJ1-2	12	-	TGTGCCAGCAGTATCACTAACTATGGCTACACCTTC	CASSITNYGYTF
TRBV6-6	few	TRBJ2-3	12	-	TGTGCCAGCACCCCCACCCAGGATACGCAGTATTTT	CASTPTQDTQYF
TRBV6-1	-	TRBJ2-4	16	-	TGTGCCAGCAGTGAAGGGCAGGGCGCTACCAAAAACATTCAGTACTTC	CASSEGQGATKNIQYF
TRBV6-5	-	TRBJ2-1	15	TRBD2	TGTGCCAGCAGTTTGACGCTAGCGGGTTACAATGAGCAGTTCTTC	CASSLTLAGYNEQFF
TRBV4-1	-	TRBJ2-1	15	-	TGCGCCAGCAGCCAAACTCAAATCTCCTACAATGAGCAGTTCTTC	CASSQTQISYNEQFF
TRBV6-5	once	TRBJ2-7	15	TRBD1	TGTGCCAGCAGTTACGGCCGGACAGGAGGCTTCGAGCAGTACTTC	CASSYGRTGGFEQYF
TRBV30	-	TRBJ2-7	11	-	TGTGCCTGGAGTGTCCTTTACGAGCAGTACTTC	CAWSVLYEQYF
TRBV4-2	-	TRBJ1-1	15	-	TGTGCCAGCAGCCAAGAATCGTCAGGGGACCGCGGGGCTTTCTTT	CASSQESSGDRGAFF
TRBV9	-	TRBJ1-1	13	-	TGTGCCAGCTCAAGGGGGTCGAACACTGAAGCTTTCTTT	CASSRGSNTEAFF